These 3 T cell receptor beta chains were all obtained from the same sample, sequenced in a study of vaccination and CD4 T cells after COVID-19. Each CDR3 protein is one row after TCRdb ran MiXCR on the PCR reads. Among 15,000 to 20,000 distinct CDR3 sequences listed, 62% were seen once. Source: CD4+ T cells from blood, taken before SARS-CoV-2 vaccination. These receptors were collected from a human donor who had recovered from COVID-19.

The chain combines TRBV10-3 with TRBJ1-1, with TRBD1 identical over 7 bases. Germline V gene lookup returns CDR1 ENHRY and CDR2 SYGVKD. With 4 bases clipped from V and 1 base from J, the junction kept 6 bases outside the gene matches. This CDR3 comprises 15 residues. The CDR3 loop reads CAISGDRVENTEAFF. The CDR3 coding sequence is TGTGCCATCAGTGGGGACAGAGTAGAGAACACTGAAGCTTTCTTT.

The chain employs TRBV18 and TRBJ2-5; 7 bases line up with TRBD2. CDR1 KGHSH and CDR2 LQKENI come from the germline V gene. The CDR3 runs to 15 residues. V was pared by 2 bases and J by 2 bases, with 5 bases of the junction left unmatched. The CDR3 DNA reads as TGTGCCAGCTCACCAGGGGGGGAACTACAAGAGACCCAGTACTTC. Its translation: CASSPGGELQETQYF.

The chain combines TRBV7-3 with TRBJ2-5; perhaps TRBD1 as D (6 bases). The CDR3 covers 15 residues. V gave up 3 bases and J gave up 1 base, with 12 bases separating them. CDR1 is SGHTA, CDR2 FQGTGA, per germline. In nucleotides, the CDR3 is TGTGCCAGCAGCTTCAGGGGCCAATCCCAAGAGACCCAGTACTTC. This gives the protein CASSFRGQSQETQYF.